Below, 21 T cell receptor beta chains from the same sample are listed, as sequenced in a study of identical twins. Each CDR3 protein is one row after TCRdb ran MiXCR on the 5' RACE reads. The repertoire includes roughly 1,500,000 distinct CDR3 sequences, about 32% of them detected once, and more than 0.25% sits in the top ten. The sequenced sample was cord blood. The receptors come from a newborn girl in good health.

This clonotype was observed a handful of times. The chain links TRBV5-1 to TRBJ1-1; the match to TRBD1 covers 9 bases. This CDR3 comprises 15 residues. The V segment lost 4 bases and the J segment 5 bases; nucleotides outside the gene matches: 9. Per the germline V gene, CDR1 is SGHRS and CDR2 is YFSETQ. CDR3 loop: CASSTARDRVTEAFF. The CDR3 DNA follows: TGCGCCAGCAGCACGGCCCGGGACAGGGTAACTGAAGCTTTCTTT.

The genes are TRBV13 and TRBJ2-1, with D possibly matching TRBD2 (6 bases). The DNA matches TRBJ2-7 better at its end, which makes the J call doubtful. Germline V gives CDR1 PRHDT, CDR2 FYEKMQ (reference sequence). This CDR3 is 13 amino acids long. The DNA of the CDR3 is TGTGCCAGCAGCGCGGGACTTAACAATGAGCAGTACTTC. Translating it yields CASSAGLNNEQYF.

The J gene is TRBJ2-7, the V gene TRBV20-1; 11 nucleotides match TRBD2. CDR1 is DFQATT and CDR2 is SNEGSKA in the germline V gene (reference sequence). Trimming took 6 bases from V and 2 from J; bases not matched to a gene: 12. This CDR3 region has 16 residues. CDR3 DNA: TGCAGTGCAGGGCATCCAGGGACTAGCGGCGCCTACGAGCAGTACTTC. Translating gives CSAGHPGTSGAYEQYF.

V and J are TRBV9 and TRBJ2-7; 13 nucleotides align to TRBD2. Germline values: CDR1 SGDLS, CDR2 YYNGEE. V was clipped by 4 bases and J by 3 bases; unmatched bases: 7. CDR3 length: 16 amino acids. The CDR3: CASSPNGLAGDYEQYF. The CDR3 DNA is TGTGCCAGCAGCCCTAACGGACTAGCGGGAGACTACGAGCAGTACTTC.

Concerning this clonotype: Given a much more abundant clone one base away, this may be a read error. J is TRBJ2-1 and V is TRBV14; D not resolved. The CDR3 spans 15 residues. Germline loops: CDR1 SGHDN, CDR2 FVKESK. The CDR3 nucleotides read TGTGCCAGCAGCCAAGTAATGGGCTCCTACGATGAGCAGTTCTTC. This sequence encodes CASSQVMGSYDEQFF. Drawing the rest from reference TRBV14 and TRBJ2-1, the complete variable domain is EAGVTQFPSHSVIEKGQTVTLRCDPISGHDNLYWYRRVMGKEIKFLLHFVKESKQDESGMPNNRFLAERTGGTYSTLKVQPAELEDSGVYFCASSQVMGSYDEQFFGPGTRLTVL.

The chain links TRBV10-3 to TRBJ2-1; 9 positions match TRBD1. The J call is in doubt because the DNA end fits TRBJ2-7 better. Germline-derived CDR1 and CDR2 are ENHRY and SYGVKD. The CDR3 is 14 residues long. The CDR3 loop reads CAITGTGSYNEQYF. CDR3 nucleotides: TGTGCCATCACCGGGACAGGGTCCTACAATGAGCAGTACTTC.

This clonotype was found a few times. This chain uses TRBV5-1 with TRBJ1-1; D unresolved. Per germline, CDR1 SGHRS and CDR2 YFSETQ. The CDR3 covers 15 residues. V lost 4 bases and J 5 bases, leaving 18 bases between the germline ends. This CDR3 reads CASSPPKTPGTEAFF. CDR3 bases: TGCGCCAGCAGCCCCCCGAAGACCCCGGGGACTGAAGCTTTCTTT.

The J gene is TRBJ2-1, the V gene TRBV20-1; 13 nucleotides agree with TRBD2. Unmatched junction bases numbered 14, after V lost 3 bases and J lost 12 bases. Germline values: CDR1 DFQATT, CDR2 SNEGSKA (reference sequence). The CDR3 is 16 amino acids. CDR3 sequence reads: CSARSPGLAGVFGQFF. The CDR3 nucleotides read TGCAGTGCTAGGAGCCCCGGACTAGCGGGAGTTTTTGGGCAGTTCTTC.

The chain employs TRBV10-3 and TRBJ2-1; TRBD2 agrees at 7 bases. Germline CDR1 and CDR2: ENHRY and SYGVKD. The CDR3 has 16 amino acids. Trimming cost V 5 bases and J 7 bases; bases outside gene matches: 14. The CDR3 coding sequence is TGTGCCATCAGTAAACCCGGGGCGGGAGTAGGAAATGAGCAGTTCTTC. Its protein product is CAISKPGAGVGNEQFF.

This clonotype was found a few times. The chain links TRBV7-9 to TRBJ2-1; D call uncertain. Matching the DNA end better, TRBJ2-7 makes the J call doubtful. This CDR3 is 17 amino acids long. Per germline, CDR1 SEHNR and CDR2 FQNEAQ (reference sequence). CDR3 sequence: CASSLSMGSASYNEQYF. DNA of the CDR3: TGTGCCAGCAGCTTATCTATGGGTTCGGCCTCCTACAATGAGCAGTACTTC.

This clonotype was counted between two and nine times. The chain couples TRBV5-1 to TRBJ2-7; 9 bases match TRBD2. There are 15 residues in the CDR3. Germline V gene data show CDR1 as SGHRS and CDR2 as YFSETQ. The trim removed 4 bases at V and 2 bases at J, leaving 7 bases unmatched. The CDR3 DNA follows: TGCGCCAGCAGCCCCCAGCGGGAGGTCGCCTACGAGCAGTACTTC. Translation: CASSPQREVAYEQYF.

The chain couples TRBV6-4 to TRBJ2-1; 9 positions match TRBD2. CDR1 and CDR2 (germline): MRHNA, SNTAGT. V gave up 6 bases and J gave up 4 bases; unmatched junction bases: 4. The CDR3 spans 14 residues. Here the CDR3 reads CASREAGGYNEQFF. For the CDR3, the DNA is TGTGCCAGCAGGGAAGCGGGGGGTTACAATGAGCAGTTCTTC.

This clonotype was counted a few times. The V and J genes are TRBV4-2 and TRBJ1-2; 7 positions agree with TRBD1. The ends lost 0 bases at V and 4 bases at J; junction bases unmatched: 5. Looked up from germline, CDR1 is LGHNA and CDR2 is YNFKEQ. The CDR3 loop spans 15 amino acids. CDR3 sequence: CASSQDRAGGYGYTF. The CDR3 DNA sequence: TGTGCCAGCAGCCAAGATAGGGCAGGGGGCTATGGCTACACCTTC.

This chain uses TRBV2 with TRBJ2-7; D unclear. The CDR3 contains 11 residues. Germline CDR1 reads SNHLY; CDR2 reads FYNNEI. The V and J ends lost 7 bases and 4 bases respectively, with 8 bases between them. The DNA of the CDR3 is TGTGCCAGCAAACCGGCGTACGAGCAGTACTTC. Translation: CASKPAYEQYF.

Only a few counts were recorded for this clonotype. The rearrangement joins TRBV5-1 to TRBJ1-2, with 9 bases lining up with TRBD1. The CDR3 runs to 16 residues. J lost 7 bases, V lost 0 bases, and 10 bases had no gene match. Germline V lookup: CDR1 SGHRS, CDR2 YFSETQ. CDR3 region: CASSLAWRDRAAGYTF. In DNA form, the CDR3 reads TGCGCCAGCAGCTTGGCTTGGCGGGACAGGGCGGCTGGCTACACCTTC. The variable domain in full, with the rest retrieved from reference TRBV5-1 and TRBJ1-2, is KAGVTQTPRYLIKTRGQQVTLSCSPISGHRSVSWYQQTPGQGLQFLFEYFSETQRNKGNFPGRFSGRQFSNSRSEMNVSTLELGDSALYLCASSLAWRDRAAGYTFGSGTRLTVV.

This clonotype was found a few times. The J gene is TRBJ2-7, the V gene TRBV18; perhaps TRBD2 as D (6 bases). The CDR3 sequence is 16 residues long. Looked up from germline, CDR1 is KGHSH and CDR2 is LQKENI. V lost 4 bases and J lost 0, with 16 bases in between. The CDR3 nucleotides are TGTGCCAGCTCACAGGGAGCGGGTACGAGCTCCTACGAGCAGTACTTC. This codes for CASSQGAGTSSYEQYF. The entire variable domain, with the rest obtained from reference TRBV18 and TRBJ2-7, is as follows: NAGVMQNPRHLVRRRGQEARLRCSPMKGHSHVYWYRQLPEEGLKFMVYLQKENIIDESGMPKERFSAEFPKEGPSILRIQQVVRGDSAAYFCASSQGAGTSSYEQYFGPGTRLTVT.

The chain uses TRBV7-9 and TRBJ2-7; no definite D call. V lost 1 base, J lost 4 bases, and 14 bases lay in between. Germline values: CDR1 SEHNR, CDR2 FQNEAQ (reference sequence). The CDR3 has 15 amino acids. CDR3 sequence (DNA): TGTGCCAGCAGCTTAGGCGAGAACACTAAGTACGAGCAGTACTTC. Translating gives CASSLGENTKYEQYF.

The gene calls are TRBV3-1 and TRBJ2-5; D is possibly TRBD1 (5 bases). The CDR3 runs to 18 residues. Germline V gene sequence: CDR1 LGHDT, CDR2 YNNKEL (reference sequence). V shed 0 bases and J shed 2 bases, with 19 bases lying between them. The CDR3 protein is CASSQDAAGMGPQETQYF. CDR3 nucleotide sequence: TGTGCCAGCAGCCAAGATGCGGCAGGGATGGGGCCACAAGAGACCCAGTACTTC.

Regarding this clonotype: A read error is possible here, since a much larger clone lies one base away. This chain links TRBV29-1 with TRBJ2-1; no reliable D call. The CDR3 runs 11 residues. Trimming pared 1 base from V and 10 bases from J, leaving 8 bases between. The germline CDR1 and CDR2 sequences are SQVTM and ANQGSEA. The CDR3, as DNA: TGCAGCGTTGAAGCGTTCCACGAGCAGTTCTTC. The encoded protein is CSVEAFHEQFF.

V usage is TRBV5-1 and J usage is TRBJ1-6; D perhaps matches TRBD1 (6 bases). Trimming removed 4 bases at V and 7 bases at J, with 15 bases between. CDR3 size: 15 residues. The germline gives CDR1 SGHRS, CDR2 YFSETQ. In nucleotides, the CDR3 is TGCGCCAGCAGCCCGAGGGGGGGCTCGAATTCACCCCTCCACTTT. It specifies CASSPRGGSNSPLHF.

This clonotype was counted only a few times. The chain combines TRBV10-3 with TRBJ2-3; tentatively, D is TRBD1 (5 bases). This CDR3 spans 14 amino acids. Germline V gives CDR1 ENHRY, CDR2 SYGVKD. V was shortened by 3 bases and J by 2 bases, with 9 bases between the two germline ends. For the CDR3, the DNA is TGTGCCATCAGTGAAGCAGGGATCACAGATACGCAGTATTTT. This encodes CAISEAGITDTQYF.